Sequencing of this T cell receptor (beta chain) was carried out in a study of blood T cell repertoires in COVID-19. The CDR3 sequence is 14 residues long. With 7 bases clipped from V and 0 bases from J, the junction kept 5 bases outside the gene matches. The germline V gene has CDR1 SGHNT and CDR2 YENEEA. Produced via immunoSEQ multiplex PCR; TCRdb's table is partial and in-frame only. The sample consists of a few hundred thousand clones, 75% to 90% of them appearing once. The V and J genes are TRBV11-3 and TRBJ2-7; 8 bases agree with TRBD2. This sequence was found in a woman between 45 and 60 years old who had recovered from COVID-19. Sequencing was performed on PBMCs or T cells enriched from blood (not recorded which). CDR3 loop: CASTSTSGSYEQYF. CDR3 coding DNA: TGTGCCAGCACCAGCACTAGCGGCTCCTACGAGCAGTACTTC.